The 26 T cell receptor beta chains presented below share a single source sample, sequenced in a study of T cells in Graves' hyperthyroidism and ophthalmopathy. There were TCR beta CDR3 regions amplified from RNA transcripts. The TCR CDR3 first-round RT-PCR relied on the HTBI primer set. MiXCR, applied by TCRdb to the multiplex PCR reads, yields one record per CDR3 protein. The sample contains 500,000 to 800,000 distinct CDR3 sequences, roughly 45% of which appear only once. The sample was peripheral blood or thyroid tissue (not recorded which). These receptors originate from an adult man with Graves' disease, either hyperthyroidism or ophthalmopathy (not recorded which).

The V call is TRBV9, the J call TRBJ1-5, with TRBD1 matching 10 bases. CDR1 SGDLS and CDR2 YYNGEE come from the germline V gene. V gave up 3 bases and J gave up 6 bases; unmatched junction bases: 6. This CDR3 has 15 amino acids. CDR3 in DNA: TGTGCCAGCAGCGCGACAGGGGGCGCGGCTCAGCCCCAGCATTTT. Translating gives CASSATGGAAQPQHF. Full variable domain (rest looked up from reference TRBV9 and TRBJ1-5): DSGVTQTPKHLITATGQRVTLRCSPRSGDLSVYWYQQSLDQGLQFLIQYYNGEERAKGNILERFSAQQFPDLHSELNLSSLELGDSALYFCASSATGGAAQPQHFGDGTRLSIL.

The table lists this clonotype with many counts. V usage is TRBV5-1 and J usage is TRBJ2-7; 8 bases are a match to TRBD2. V gave up 3 bases and J gave up 5 bases; unmatched junction bases: 7. The CDR3 has 14 amino acids. Germline V gives CDR1 SGHRS, CDR2 YFSETQ. This chain's CDR3 is CASSWETSEDEQYF. In DNA, the CDR3 is TGCGCCAGCAGCTGGGAGACTAGCGAGGACGAGCAGTACTTC.

The CDR3 nucleotides are TGTGCCAGCAGCAGAGACAGTGCAACTAATGAAAAACTGTTTTTT. This codes for CASSRDSATNEKLFF. The chain employs TRBV7-9 and TRBJ1-4; a weak D match, TRBD1 (5 bases). From germline, CDR1 is SEHNR and CDR2 FQNEAQ (reference sequence). The germline V and J ends were trimmed by 5 bases and 0 bases, with 10 bases remaining between them. CDR3 length equals 15 residues.

The chain combines TRBV7-9 with TRBJ1-1, with D hard to call. Germline values: CDR1 SEHNR, CDR2 FQNEAQ (reference sequence). Trimming pared 5 bases from V and 2 bases from J, leaving 15 bases between. The length of the CDR3 is 15 residues. Here the CDR3 DNA reads TGTGCCAGCAGCCAAGATGAGGCATATAACACTGAAGCTTTCTTT. It is translated as CASSQDEAYNTEAFF.

This clonotype has more than one count but fewer than ten. V gene TRBV10-3 combines with J gene TRBJ1-1; D remains ambiguous. Germline V gives CDR1 ENHRY, CDR2 SYGVKD. V was shortened by 2 bases and J by 2 bases, with 6 bases between the two germline ends. The CDR3 contains 13 residues. CDR3 in amino acids: CAISELLNTEAFF. CDR3 DNA: TGTGCCATCAGTGAGCTCTTAAACACTGAAGCTTTCTTT.

With respect to this clonotype: It is likely a read error, because the conserved phenylalanine at the end of the CDR3 is missing. The chain recombines TRBV12-3 or TRBV12-4 with TRBJ1-2; unclear D gene. Trimming pared 6 bases from V and 5 bases from J, leaving 16 bases between. The CDR3 has 14 amino acids. The CDR3 DNA reads TGTGCCAGCAGCCCCTTTGACACGGAATATGGCTACACCCTC. Translating gives CASSPFDTEYGYTL.

This clonotype was counted many times. This chain uses TRBV7-8 with TRBJ2-7, with 9 bases matching TRBD2. Germline CDR1 is SGHVS and CDR2 is FQNEAQ. The CDR3 sequence is 16 residues long. V dropped 4 bases and J dropped 1; count of bases not matched to a gene: 8. This chain's CDR3 is CASSSTSGRPSYEQYF. The CDR3 nucleotides are TGTGCCAGCAGCTCGACTAGCGGTCGTCCTTCCTACGAGCAGTACTTC.

The chain links TRBV2 to TRBJ1-1, with a tentative D call TRBD1 (6 bases). The CDR3 is 14 amino acids. Deletions cut 5 bases from V and 6 bases from J, with 16 bases between. Germline V lookup: CDR1 SNHLY, CDR2 FYNNEI. CDR3 sequence: CASSFQGRLSEAFF. The CDR3 DNA is TGTGCCAGCAGTTTCCAGGGGAGACTCTCTGAAGCTTTCTTT.

This clonotype was counted ten times or more. The genes are TRBV29-1 and TRBJ1-3; unclear D gene. The ends were cut back, 0 bases at V and 5 bases at J, with 5 bases in the middle. Germline loops: CDR1 SQVTM, CDR2 ANQGSEA. The CDR3 length is 12 residues. CDR3 region: CSVEDRRNTIYF. The CDR3 region has the DNA TGCAGCGTTGAAGACAGAAGAAACACCATATATTTT.

Worth noting for this clonotype: The germline gene is not matched at one end of the junction; a read error may be the cause. V gene TRBV7-9 combines with J gene TRBJ1-1; D is undetermined. Germline values: CDR1 SEHNR, CDR2 FQNEAQ (reference sequence). The CDR3 length is 14 residues. The CDR3 loop is CASSLYTENAEAFF. CDR3 sequence (DNA): TGTGCCAGCAGCTTATATACAGAGAACGCTGAAGCTTTCTTT.

The rearrangement uses TRBV2 and TRBJ2-2; D might be TRBD1 (5 bases). Germline V gives CDR1 SNHLY, CDR2 FYNNEI. V lost 4 bases and J 6 bases, leaving 15 bases between the germline ends. CDR3 length: 15 amino acids. The CDR3 DNA reads as TGTGCCAGCAGTGTGGGCAGGGTGGCCCCCGGGGAGCTGTTTTTT. Translating it yields CASSVGRVAPGELFF.

This clonotype came up many times. The chain employs TRBV7-9 and TRBJ2-5; D gene ambiguous. This CDR3 spans 12 amino acids. Per germline, CDR1 SEHNR and CDR2 FQNEAQ (reference sequence). The ends were cut back, 1 base at V and 7 bases at J, with 7 bases in the middle. The CDR3 reads CASSLDMTTQYF. The CDR3 nucleotides read TGTGCCAGCAGCTTAGATATGACGACCCAGTACTTC.

This clonotype was seen a few times. The CDR3 coding sequence is TGTGCCACCAGTGATACCAGGACAGGGGGCACTGAAGCTTTCTTT. Translated, it gives CATSDTRTGGTEAFF. The J gene is TRBJ1-1, the V gene TRBV24-1; 10 bases line up with TRBD1. Trimming at V came to 3 bases and at J to 4 bases, leaving 4 bases not matched to a gene. This CDR3 is built from 15 residues. Germline V gene data show CDR1 as KGHDR and CDR2 as SFDVKD.

A word on this clonotype: At one of its ends the junction is not consistent with the germline gene, which may arise from a read error. The V gene is TRBV7-2, the J gene TRBJ1-5; D is possibly TRBD1 (6 bases). Germline V gives CDR1 SGHTA, CDR2 FQGNSA. This CDR3 has 17 amino acids. The CDR3 region has the DNA TGTGCCGGCAGCTTAGCTGGGCAGGGGCTAAGCAATCAGCCCCAGCATTTT. Protein sequence: CAGSLAGQGLSNQPQHF.

The table lists this clonotype with a few counts. This sequence joins TRBV2 and TRBJ1-5; D is possibly TRBD1 (5 bases). The V end was cut by 2 bases, the J end by 0 bases, with 26 bases between. From germline, CDR1 is SNHLY and CDR2 FYNNEI. The CDR3 is 21 amino acids. The CDR3 nucleotides read TGTGCCAGCAGTGAATGGGGGTTTCCGGACTCAGAAAGAAGTAGCAATCAGCCCCAGCATTTT. It specifies CASSEWGFPDSERSSNQPQHF.

Concerning this clonotype itself: Germline and junction disagree at one end, which may indicate a read error. The chain couples TRBV12-3 or TRBV12-4 to TRBJ1-6; unclear D gene. CDR3 length: 14 residues. The CDR3: CASGFTANNSPLHF. DNA of the CDR3: TGTGCCAGCGGTTTTACAGCCAATAATTCACCCCTCCACTTT.

The V call is TRBV7-9, the J call TRBJ2-5; D call uncertain. The CDR3 has 12 residues. The germline V gene has CDR1 SEHNR and CDR2 FQNEAQ (reference sequence). V lost 5 bases to trimming and J lost 6 bases, with 10 bases between them. For the CDR3, the DNA is TGTGCCAGCAGCCAAGATAGGAAGACCCAGTACTTC. It translates to CASSQDRKTQYF. The full variable domain, in which reference TRBV7-9 and TRBJ2-5 provide the parts outside the CDR3, is DTGVSQNPRHKITKRGQNVTFRCDPISEHNRLYWYRQTLGQGPEFLTYFQNEAQLEKSRLLSDRFSAERPKGSFSTLEIQRTEQGDSAMYLCASSQDRKTQYFGPGTRLLVL.

This clonotype was counted ten times or more. Sequence at one end of the junction differs from germline and may be a read error. J is TRBJ2-5 and V is TRBV7-2; TRBD2 aligns across 9 bases. The germline CDR1 and CDR2 sequences are SGHTA and FQGNSA. The CDR3 runs to 15 residues. The CDR3 DNA reads as TGTGCTAGCAGTGTGGGCCTAGCGGGGTCGGAGACCCAGTACTTC. Translated, it gives CASSVGLAGSETQYF.

The chain carries TRBV9 and TRBJ1-1, with TRBD1 identical over 8 bases. The junction had 9 bases not matched to a gene; V was cut back by 7 bases and J by 4 bases. This CDR3 has 14 amino acids. Per the germline V gene, CDR1 is SGDLS and CDR2 is YYNGEE. This CDR3 is CASAGRGRITEAFF. CDR3 sequence (DNA): TGTGCCAGCGCCGGCAGGGGGCGGATCACTGAAGCTTTCTTT. Drawing the rest from reference TRBV9 and TRBJ1-1, the complete variable domain is DSGVTQTPKHLITATGQRVTLRCSPRSGDLSVYWYQQSLDQGLQFLIQYYNGEERAKGNILERFSAQQFPDLHSELNLSSLELGDSALYFCASAGRGRITEAFFGQGTRLTVV.

This clonotype was counted ten times or more. The chain uses TRBV4-1 and TRBJ2-5; D unresolved. Germline CDR1 is MGHRA and CDR2 is YSYEKL. V lost 1 base and J 4 bases, leaving 10 bases between the germline ends. The CDR3 runs to 14 residues. CDR3 residues: CASSQGPSGETQYF. The CDR3 DNA reads as TGCGCCAGCAGCCAAGGTCCGTCTGGAGAGACCCAGTACTTC.

Turning to this clonotype: A read error may explain this, as a much larger clone is one base away. The V gene is TRBV2, the J gene TRBJ2-7, with TRBD1 matching over 9 bases. V shed 4 bases and J 2 bases; nucleotides not matched to a gene: 3. Germline V gives CDR1 SNHLY, CDR2 FYNNEI. This CDR3 has 14 amino acids. The CDR3 region is CASSGTGVAYEQYF. CDR3 coding DNA: TGTGCCAGCAGTGGGACAGGGGTCGCCTACGAGCAGTACTTC.

The chain carries TRBV6-1 and TRBJ1-5; unclear D gene. Trimming took 2 bases from V and 11 from J, leaving 22 bases between them. The germline V gene encodes CDR1 MNHNS and CDR2 SASEGT. The CDR3 runs 16 residues. The CDR3 DNA sequence: TGTGCCAGCAGTGAAAGAGATGAGGGTCAGCATCCAGCCCAGCATTTT. This translates into CASSERDEGQHPAQHF.

The CDR3 DNA is TGTGCCAGTAGTACACAGGGGGCGCGAACTAATGAAAAACTGTTTTTT. Amino acid sequence: CASSTQGARTNEKLFF. J is TRBJ1-4 and V is TRBV19; 9 positions match TRBD1. This CDR3 is 16 amino acids long. CDR1 LNHDA and CDR2 SQIVND come from the germline V gene (reference sequence). V trimming: 4 bases; J trimming: 1 base; junction bases outside the gene matches: 4.

This clonotype was observed a handful of times. The CDR3 loop is CASSLLTGMELFF. DNA for the CDR3: TGTGCCAGCAGTTTACTGACAGGGATGGAACTGTTTTTT. The chain has TRBV12-3 or TRBV12-4 and TRBJ1-4; 7 bases agree with TRBD1. The CDR3 loop spans 13 amino acids. Trimming took 2 bases from V and 12 from J; bases not matched to a gene: 6.

The chain uses TRBV6-6 and TRBJ1-1, with D perhaps matching TRBD1 (5 bases). Germline values: CDR1 MNHNY, CDR2 SVGAGI (reference sequence). This CDR3 has 11 residues. V lost 8 bases to trimming and J lost 4 bases, with 8 bases between them. The DNA of the CDR3 is TGTGCCAGCCTTCAGGGCACTGAAGCTTTCTTT. Translation: CASLQGTEAFF.

This clonotype was seen only a few times. The chain uses TRBV2 and TRBJ1-2; TRBD1 might be the D (6 bases). Per the germline V gene, CDR1 is SNHLY and CDR2 is FYNNEI. The CDR3 is 16 residues long. V shed 6 bases and J shed 0 bases, with 17 bases lying between them. CDR3 nucleotide sequence: TGTGCCAGCAGCACCCAAGGGCAGGGGCCTAACTATGGCTACACCTTC. It encodes CASSTQGQGPNYGYTF.